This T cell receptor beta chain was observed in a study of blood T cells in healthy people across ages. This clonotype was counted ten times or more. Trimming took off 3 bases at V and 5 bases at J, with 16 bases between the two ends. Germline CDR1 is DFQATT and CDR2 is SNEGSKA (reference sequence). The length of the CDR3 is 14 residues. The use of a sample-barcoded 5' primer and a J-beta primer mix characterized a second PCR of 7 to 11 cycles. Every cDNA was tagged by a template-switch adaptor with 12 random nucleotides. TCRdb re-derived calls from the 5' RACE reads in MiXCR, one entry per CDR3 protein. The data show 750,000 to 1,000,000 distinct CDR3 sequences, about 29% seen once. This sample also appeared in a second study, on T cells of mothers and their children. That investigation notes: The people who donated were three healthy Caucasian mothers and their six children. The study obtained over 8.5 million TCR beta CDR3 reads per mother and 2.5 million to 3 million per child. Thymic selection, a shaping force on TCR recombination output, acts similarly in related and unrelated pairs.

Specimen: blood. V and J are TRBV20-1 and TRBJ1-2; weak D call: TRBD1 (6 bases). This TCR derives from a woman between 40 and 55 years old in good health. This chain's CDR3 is CSASPKGGYYGYTF. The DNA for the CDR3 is TGCAGTGCTAGTCCAAAAGGGGGTTATTATGGCTACACCTTC.